This TCR beta chain was profiled in a study of blood T cell repertoires in COVID-19. The protocol was immunoSEQ multiplex PCR, while the TCRdb copy is restricted to in-frame clones and leaves out a portion. The sample records approximately 160,000 clones, roughly 84% being singletons. The CDR3 runs to 14 residues. V was clipped by 2 bases and J by 1 base, with 8 bases between them. CDR1 LGHDT and CDR2 YNNKEL come from the germline V gene (reference sequence). This receptor was taken from a woman aged 45 to 65 who had recovered from COVID-19. Source material: PBMCs or T cells enriched from blood (not recorded which). The chain joins TRBV3-1 (or the pseudogene TRBV3-2) to TRBJ1-1; perhaps TRBD1 as D (5 bases). The DNA of the CDR3 is TGTGCCAGCAGCCAATCGGACACGAACACTGAAGCTTTCTTT. As protein: CASSQSDTNTEAFF.